These 5 T cell receptor beta chains came from one sample sequenced in a study of spatial heterogeneity in lung cancer. TCRdb itself ran the 5' RACE reads through MiXCR, one entry per CDR3 protein. The data contain 25,000 or so distinct CDR3 sequences, under 6.5% of them singletons. Time point specified: blood at routine non-recurrence follow-up after resection. TCRs were sequenced from unsorted whole RNA of tumor, nontumor lung or PBMC. This sample comprised PBMCs, obtained at follow-up. The receptors come from a male donor with early-stage non-small cell lung cancer.

This clonotype was seen repeatedly, ten times or more. The chain combines TRBV10-3 with TRBJ1-6; D is uncertain. The ends were cut back, 4 bases at V and 9 bases at J, with 13 bases in the middle. The CDR3 length is 14 residues. CDR1 and CDR2 from the germline V gene are ENHRY and SYGVKD. The DNA for the CDR3 is TGTGCCATCAGTGTGAACGAGCTGCGTTCACCCCTCCACTTT. Translating it yields CAISVNELRSPLHF.

With regard to this clonotype: This could be a read error, since a much larger clone is one nucleotide away. V is TRBV20-1 and J is TRBJ2-3; 7 bases agree with TRBD1. Germline-derived CDR1 and CDR2 are DFQATT and SNEGSKA (reference sequence). There are 15 residues in the CDR3. CDR3 DNA: TGCTGTGCTAGGGGGAGACAGGGATACACAGATACGCAGTATTTT. Encoded protein: CCARGRQGYTDTQYF.

In this sample, this clonotype turned up many times. The rearrangement links TRBV7-2 to TRBJ2-1, with D perhaps matching TRBD1 or TRBD2 (5 bases each). From germline, CDR1 is SGHTA and CDR2 FQGNSA. Trimming removed 0 bases from V and 4 bases from J, with 10 bases in between. This CDR3 comprises 15 residues. DNA for the CDR3: TGTGCCAGCAGCTTAGCCCCGGGACGTTACAATGAGCAGTTCTTC. Residues: CASSLAPGRYNEQFF.

This clonotype appeared many times. V is TRBV18 and J is TRBJ1-4; maybe TRBD1 (5 bases). Per germline, CDR1 KGHSH and CDR2 LQKENI. Deletions cut 3 bases from V and 4 bases from J, with 9 bases between. CDR3 length equals 14 residues. The CDR3 DNA reads as TGTGCCAGCTCACCGGGACGGATTAATGAAAAACTGTTTTTT. This translates into CASSPGRINEKLFF.

This clonotype has only a few counts. This chain joins TRBV19 and TRBJ1-6, with 7 nucleotides matching TRBD1. There are 14 residues in the CDR3. The germline V gene encodes CDR1 LNHDA and CDR2 SQIVND (reference sequence). The junction had 7 bases not matched to a gene; V was cut back by 4 bases and J by 10 bases. CDR3 in amino acids: CASSTGTERSPLHF. The CDR3 DNA sequence: TGTGCCAGTAGTACCGGGACAGAGCGATCACCCCTCCACTTT.